This T cell receptor beta chain is from a study of T cell responses to AZD1222 COVID-19 vaccine. V shed 5 bases and J shed 1 base, with 11 bases lying between them. Germline-derived CDR1 and CDR2 are MNHEY and SVGAGI. CDR3 size: 15 residues. Points from the study as a whole: Receipt of two AZD1222 doses was followed by a rise in Spike-specific TCR breadth and depth. Within unmutated variant regions lay the reported targets of nearly half of spike-specific TCRs. Regions 160-218 and 743-854 held dominance among vaccine-associated CD4 TCRs, which spanned spike. Baseline seropositives among AZD1222 recipients totaled only six.

The method was immunoSEQ multiplex PCR; TCRdb's version includes in-frame clones alone and lacks a portion of them. The profile shows about 15,000 clones, around 89% of them singletons. Points on this clone: Its antigen is undetermined.

The source is an adult who received the AZD1222 COVID-19 vaccine. The chain combines TRBV6-5 with TRBJ1-4; the D gene is possibly TRBD1 (5 bases). The material sequenced was peripheral blood, taken 28 days after the second AZD1222 dose. The CDR3 is CASSPPGGTNEKLFF. The CDR3 coding sequence is TGTGCCAGCAGTCCCCCGGGGGGAACTAATGAAAAACTGTTTTTT.